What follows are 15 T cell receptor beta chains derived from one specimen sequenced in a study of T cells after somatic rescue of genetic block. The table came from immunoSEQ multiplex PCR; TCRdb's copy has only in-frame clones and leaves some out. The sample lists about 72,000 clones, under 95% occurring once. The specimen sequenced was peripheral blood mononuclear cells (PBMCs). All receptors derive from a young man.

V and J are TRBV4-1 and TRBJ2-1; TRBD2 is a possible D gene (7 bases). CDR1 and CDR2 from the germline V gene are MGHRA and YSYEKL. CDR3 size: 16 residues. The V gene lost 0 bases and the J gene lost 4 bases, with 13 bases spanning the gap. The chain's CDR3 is CASSQDSGGGYNEQFF. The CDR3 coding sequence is TGCGCCAGCAGCCAAGATTCGGGGGGCGGTTACAATGAGCAGTTCTTC.

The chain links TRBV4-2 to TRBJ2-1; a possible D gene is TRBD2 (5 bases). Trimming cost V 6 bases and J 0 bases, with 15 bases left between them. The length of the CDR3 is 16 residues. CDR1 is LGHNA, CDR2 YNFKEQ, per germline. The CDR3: CASSPRSGPSYNEQFF. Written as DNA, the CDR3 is TGTGCCAGCAGTCCTCGGAGCGGCCCCTCCTACAATGAGCAGTTCTTC.

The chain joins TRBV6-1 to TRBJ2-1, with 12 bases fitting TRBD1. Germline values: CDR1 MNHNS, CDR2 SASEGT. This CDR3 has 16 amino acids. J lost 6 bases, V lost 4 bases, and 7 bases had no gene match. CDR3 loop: CASSGAGQGARNEQFF. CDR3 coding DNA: TGTGCCAGCAGTGGTGCGGGACAGGGGGCGCGCAATGAGCAGTTCTTC.

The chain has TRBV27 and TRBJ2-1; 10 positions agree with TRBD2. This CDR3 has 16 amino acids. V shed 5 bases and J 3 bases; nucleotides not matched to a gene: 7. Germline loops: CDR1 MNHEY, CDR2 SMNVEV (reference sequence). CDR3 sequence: CASSPERGGFYNEQFF. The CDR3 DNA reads TGTGCCAGCAGTCCAGAGCGGGGGGGATTCTACAATGAGCAGTTCTTC.

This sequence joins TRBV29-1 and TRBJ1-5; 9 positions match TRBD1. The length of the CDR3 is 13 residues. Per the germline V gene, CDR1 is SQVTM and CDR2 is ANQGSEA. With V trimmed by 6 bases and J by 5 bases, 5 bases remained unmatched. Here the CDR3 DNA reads TGCAGCGTGGGACAGGGAAGGGATCAGCCCCAGCATTTT. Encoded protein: CSVGQGRDQPQHF. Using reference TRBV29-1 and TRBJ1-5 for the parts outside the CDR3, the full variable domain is SAVISQKPSRDICQRGTSLTIQCQVDSQVTMMFWYRQQPGQSLTLIATANQGSEATYESGFVIDKFPISRPNLTFSTLTVSNMSPEDSSIYLCSVGQGRDQPQHFGDGTRLSIL.

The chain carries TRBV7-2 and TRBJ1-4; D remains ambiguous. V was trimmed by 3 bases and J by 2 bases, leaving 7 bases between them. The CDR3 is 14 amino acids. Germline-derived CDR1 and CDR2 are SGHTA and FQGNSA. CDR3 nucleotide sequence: TGTGCCAGCAGCTTGGTACCTACTAATGAAAAACTGTTTTTT. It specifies CASSLVPTNEKLFF.

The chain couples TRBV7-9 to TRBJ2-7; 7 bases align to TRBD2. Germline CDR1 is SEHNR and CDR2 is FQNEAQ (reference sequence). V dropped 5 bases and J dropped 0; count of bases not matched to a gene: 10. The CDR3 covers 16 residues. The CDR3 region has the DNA TGTGCCAGCAGCGCATCGGCGGGGGTGAACTCCTACGAGCAGTACTTC. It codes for CASSASAGVNSYEQYF. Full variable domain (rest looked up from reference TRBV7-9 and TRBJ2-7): DTGVSQNPRHKITKRGQNVTFRCDPISEHNRLYWYRQTLGQGPEFLTYFQNEAQLEKSRLLSDRFSAERPKGSFSTLEIQRTEQGDSAMYLCASSASAGVNSYEQYFGPGTRLTVT.

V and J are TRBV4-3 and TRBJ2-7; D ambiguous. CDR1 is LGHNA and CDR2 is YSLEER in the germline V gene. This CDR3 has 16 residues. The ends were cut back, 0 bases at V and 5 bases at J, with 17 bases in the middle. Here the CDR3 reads CASSQDLRGLRNEQYF. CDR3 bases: TGCGCCAGCAGCCAAGATTTGCGCGGTCTGAGGAACGAGCAGTACTTC.

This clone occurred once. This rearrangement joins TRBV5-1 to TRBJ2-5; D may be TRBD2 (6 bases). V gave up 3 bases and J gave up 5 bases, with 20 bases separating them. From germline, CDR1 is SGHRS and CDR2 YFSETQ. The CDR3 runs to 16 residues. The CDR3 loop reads CASSSYPLREKETQYF. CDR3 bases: TGCGCCAGCAGCTCCTACCCATTACGGGAGAAGGAGACCCAGTACTTC.

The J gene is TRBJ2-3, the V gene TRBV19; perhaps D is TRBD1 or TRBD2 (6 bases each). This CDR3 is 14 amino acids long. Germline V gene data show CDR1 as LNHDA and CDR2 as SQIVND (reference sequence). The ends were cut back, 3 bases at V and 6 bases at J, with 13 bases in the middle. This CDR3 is CASSMEGGRDTQYF. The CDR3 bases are TGTGCCAGTAGTATGGAGGGGGGCAGGGATACGCAGTATTTT.

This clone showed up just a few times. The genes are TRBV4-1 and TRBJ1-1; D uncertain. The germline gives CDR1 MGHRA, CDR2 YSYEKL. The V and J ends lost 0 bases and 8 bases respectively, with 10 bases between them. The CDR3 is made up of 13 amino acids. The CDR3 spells CASSQDQASEAFF. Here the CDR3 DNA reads TGCGCCAGCAGCCAAGATCAGGCATCGGAAGCTTTCTTT.

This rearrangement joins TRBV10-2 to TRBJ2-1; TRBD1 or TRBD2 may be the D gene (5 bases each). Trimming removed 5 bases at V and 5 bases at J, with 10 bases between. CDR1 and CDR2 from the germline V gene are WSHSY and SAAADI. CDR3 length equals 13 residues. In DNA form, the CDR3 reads TGCGCCAGCAGTAACCGGGGCAACAATGAGCAGTTCTTC. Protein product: CASSNRGNNEQFF.

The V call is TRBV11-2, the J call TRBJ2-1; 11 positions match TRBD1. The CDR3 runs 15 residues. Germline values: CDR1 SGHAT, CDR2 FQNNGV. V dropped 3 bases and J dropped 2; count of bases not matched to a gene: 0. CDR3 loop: CASSLGQGAYNEQFF. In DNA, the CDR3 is TGTGCCAGCAGCTTGGGACAGGGGGCCTACAATGAGCAGTTCTTC.

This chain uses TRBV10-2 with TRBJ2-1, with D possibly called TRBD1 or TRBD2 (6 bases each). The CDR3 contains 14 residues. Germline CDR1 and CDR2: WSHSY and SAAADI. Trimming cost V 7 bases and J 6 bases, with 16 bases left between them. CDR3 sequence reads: CASNAQGSGNEQFF. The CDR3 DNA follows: TGCGCCAGCAATGCACAGGGTAGCGGCAATGAGCAGTTCTTC.

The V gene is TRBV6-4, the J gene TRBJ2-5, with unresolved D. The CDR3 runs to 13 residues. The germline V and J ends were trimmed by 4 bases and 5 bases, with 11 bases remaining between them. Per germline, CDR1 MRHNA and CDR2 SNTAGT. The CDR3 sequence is CASSAQPAETQYF. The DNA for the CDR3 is TGTGCCAGCAGTGCCCAGCCCGCGGAGACCCAGTACTTC.